This T cell receptor (beta chain) was sequenced for a study of T cell repertoires in cytomegalovirus infection (dated by TCRdb to the late 2010s). Describing the broader study: Peptide stimulations targeted recently identified HLA-C-restricted CMV epitopes, whose presentation resists viral immunomodulation, together with well-studied HLA-B-restricted epitopes. Donor HLA type was relevant to the analysis, as public TCR beta signatures indicated carriage of CMV infection together with the matching HLA type.

Of note for this clonotype: It has no known antigen specificity. No much larger clonotype is one base removed from it; base qualities were not supplied.

TCRdb lists the instrument as Illumina HiSeq 1500. TCRdb ran its own pipeline on the public reads, namely fastp trimming at Q25 and MiXCR clone calling, and kept in-frame beta chains. Entries are consolidated by CDR3 protein sequence, retaining the most common genes and DNA. In this sample the table shows approximately 110,000 distinct CDR3 sequences, around 30% of which occur a single time. The top ten constitute about 53% of the sample. Read against the paper, the sample's treatment or condition label means: in vitro stimulation with specific CMV peptide epitopes to enrich CMV-specific T cells. For this chain, trimming is 6 bases at the V end and 2 bases at the J end, and the number of junction bases without a gene match is 7. The CDR3 has 15 amino acids, counting the end cysteine and phenylalanine. Of the read, only the CDR3 DNA is kept; its 45 bases are in frame from base 1. Results and caveats for the whole study, not just this receptor: The ex vivo response was dominated by HLA-C-restricted CMV-specific TCR beta clonotypes, which also provided the single most frequent clonotype in two of eight donors. In both this cohort and an independent roughly 400-donor cohort, the cumulative frequency of public TCR beta family members distinguished carriers of CMV infection plus the relevant HLA type.

This sequence originates from a human donor in good health (CMV status not recorded). Some clones in this sample may be carry-over from other donors' samples. The chain couples TRBV12-3 or TRBV12-4 to TRBJ2-3; TRBD1 agrees with 8 junctional bases. Sequencing used CD8+ T cells from cultured PBMCs, obtained from culture after CMV antigen stimulation. The DNA sequence reads TGTGCCAGCAGCGGCAGGGGGCAGGACACAGATACGCAGTATTTT. Translated, this gives CASSGRGQDTDTQYF.